Listed below are T cell receptor beta chains from one sample, sequenced in a study of post-analysis software for immune sequencing data. TCRdb re-called the PCR reads with MiXCR, one entry per CDR3 protein. The top ten clones hold approximately 0.6% of a sample with roughly 730,000 distinct CDR3 sequences, about 27% of them seen once. Sequencing was performed on blood. The origin of the receptors is a girl aged 5 to 17 with multiple sclerosis. CDR3s include the opening cysteine and the closing phenylalanine or tryptophan. Each record gives: J gene, clone size, D gene, V gene, CDR3 length, CDR3 protein, CDR3 DNA. A D gene is named only where the DNA matches it firmly. Clone size is given for some rows only: seen once, a few or many times, or a class if the clone is expanded.

j_gene: TRBJ2-4
abundance: .
d_gene: .
v_gene: TRBV21-1
len: 15
CDR3aa: CASSIKGIAKNIQYF
CDR3nt: TGTGCCAGCAGCATAAAAGGCATAGCCAAAAACATTCAGTACTTC

j_gene: TRBJ1-2
abundance: .
d_gene: TRBD1
v_gene: TRBV5-1
len: 18
CDR3aa: CASSRSPGQGSATEGYTF
CDR3nt: TGCGCCAGCAGCCGGTCTCCGGGACAGGGATCGGCTACGGAGGGCTACACCTTC

j_gene: TRBJ2-7
abundance: few
d_gene: .
v_gene: TRBV27
len: 13
CDR3aa: CASSWLREDEQYF
CDR3nt: TGTGCCAGCAGTTGGCTGAGGGAGGACGAGCAGTACTTC

j_gene: TRBJ2-3
abundance: few
d_gene: TRBD2
v_gene: TRBV5-6
len: 16
CDR3aa: CASSHSGGAFRDTQYF
CDR3nt: TGTGCCAGCAGCCATAGCGGGGGGGCGTTTCGAGATACGCAGTATTTT

j_gene: TRBJ2-7
abundance: few
d_gene: .
v_gene: TRBV6-1
len: 14
CDR3aa: CASSGPGQFNEQYF
CDR3nt: TGTGCCAGCAGTGGACCGGGACAATTCAACGAGCAGTACTTC

j_gene: TRBJ2-3
abundance: .
d_gene: TRBD2
v_gene: TRBV28
len: 14
CDR3aa: CASRGGSFTDTQYF
CDR3nt: TGTGCCAGCAGGGGAGGGTCCTTCACAGATACGCAGTATTTT

j_gene: TRBJ2-7
abundance: few
d_gene: .
v_gene: TRBV25-1
len: 13
CDR3aa: CASSEAGNYEQYF
CDR3nt: TGTGCCAGCAGTGAAGCGGGGAACTACGAGCAGTACTTC

j_gene: TRBJ1-5
abundance: few
d_gene: .
v_gene: TRBV27
len: 14
CDR3aa: CASSYQGWAQPQHF
CDR3nt: TGTGCCAGCAGCTATCAGGGGTGGGCTCAGCCCCAGCATTTT

j_gene: TRBJ2-2
abundance: .
d_gene: .
v_gene: TRBV10-2
len: 15
CDR3aa: CASSAFLQGTGELFF
CDR3nt: TGCGCCAGCAGTGCCTTCTTGCAGGGGACCGGGGAGCTGTTTTTT

j_gene: TRBJ2-1
abundance: few
d_gene: .
v_gene: TRBV14
len: 14
CDR3aa: CASSSMGTYNEQFF
CDR3nt: TGTGCCAGCAGCTCGATGGGGACCTACAATGAGCAGTTCTTC

j_gene: TRBJ2-1
abundance: .
d_gene: TRBD2
v_gene: TRBV20-1
len: 15
CDR3aa: CSAHRGTSGYNEQFF
CDR3nt: TGCAGTGCGCACCGCGGGACTAGCGGTTACAATGAGCAGTTCTTC

j_gene: TRBJ2-7
abundance: .
d_gene: .
v_gene: TRBV27
len: 16
CDR3aa: CASSSIRGPRSYEQYF
CDR3nt: TGTGCCAGCAGTTCAATTAGAGGGCCTCGCTCCTACGAGCAGTACTTC

j_gene: TRBJ1-1
abundance: .
d_gene: TRBD1
v_gene: TRBV3-1
len: 13
CDR3aa: CASSQGTAAEAFF
CDR3nt: TGTGCCAGCAGCCAGGGGACAGCAGCCGAAGCTTTCTTT

j_gene: TRBJ2-7
abundance: many
d_gene: TRBD1
v_gene: TRBV29-1
len: 15
CDR3aa: CSVEGQGTLSYEQYF
CDR3nt: TGCAGCGTTGAAGGACAGGGAACCCTCTCCTACGAGCAGTACTTC

j_gene: TRBJ2-5
abundance: .
d_gene: TRBD2
v_gene: TRBV28
len: 15
CDR3aa: CASSSGGAWLETQYF
CDR3nt: TGTGCCAGCAGTTCCGGGGGGGCTTGGCTCGAGACCCAGTACTTC

j_gene: TRBJ1-2
abundance: .
d_gene: TRBD1
v_gene: TRBV15
len: 14
CDR3aa: CATSRDRGTYDYTF
CDR3nt: TGTGCCACATCCAGGGACAGGGGAACCTATGACTACACCTTC

j_gene: TRBJ2-1
abundance: .
d_gene: .
v_gene: TRBV5-1
len: 16
CDR3aa: CASSLRVAGRNNEQFF
CDR3nt: TGCGCCAGCAGCTTGCGCGTTGCGGGTCGGAACAATGAGCAGTTCTTC

j_gene: TRBJ2-3
abundance: few
d_gene: TRBD1
v_gene: TRBV5-6
len: 16
CDR3aa: CASSLVRDRATDTQYF
CDR3nt: TGTGCCAGCAGCCTAGTCCGGGACAGGGCGACAGATACGCAGTATTTT